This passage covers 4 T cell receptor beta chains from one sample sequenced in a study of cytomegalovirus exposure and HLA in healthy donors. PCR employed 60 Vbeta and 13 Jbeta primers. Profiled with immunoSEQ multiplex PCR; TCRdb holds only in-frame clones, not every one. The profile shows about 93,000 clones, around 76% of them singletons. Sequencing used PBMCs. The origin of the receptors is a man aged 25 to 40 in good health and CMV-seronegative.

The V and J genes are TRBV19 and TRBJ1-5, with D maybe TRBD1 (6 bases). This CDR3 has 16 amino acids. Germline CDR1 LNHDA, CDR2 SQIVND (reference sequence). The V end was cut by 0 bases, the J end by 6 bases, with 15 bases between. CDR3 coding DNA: TGTGCCAGTAGTATAGAGGCAGGGGCTGGGAGTCAGCCCCAGCATTTT. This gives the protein CASSIEAGAGSQPQHF.

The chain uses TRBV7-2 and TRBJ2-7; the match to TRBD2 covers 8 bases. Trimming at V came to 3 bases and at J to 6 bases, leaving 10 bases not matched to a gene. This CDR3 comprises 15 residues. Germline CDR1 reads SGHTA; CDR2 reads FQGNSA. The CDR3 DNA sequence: TGTGCCAGCAGCTTCCAGACTAGCGCGTATGGCGAGCAGTACTTC. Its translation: CASSFQTSAYGEQYF.

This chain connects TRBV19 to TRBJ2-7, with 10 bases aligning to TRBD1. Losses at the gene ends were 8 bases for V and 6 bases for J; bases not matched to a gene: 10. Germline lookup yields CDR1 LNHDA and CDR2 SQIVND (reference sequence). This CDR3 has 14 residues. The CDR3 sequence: CASRNGDRGGEQYF. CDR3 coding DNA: TGTGCCAGTCGTAACGGGGACAGGGGTGGCGAGCAGTACTTC.

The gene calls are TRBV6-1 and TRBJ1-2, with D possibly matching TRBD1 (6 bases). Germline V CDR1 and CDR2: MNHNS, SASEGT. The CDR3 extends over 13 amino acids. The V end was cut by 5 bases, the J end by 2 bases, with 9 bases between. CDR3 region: CASSFDRNYGYTF. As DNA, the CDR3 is TGTGCCAGCAGTTTTGACAGGAACTATGGCTACACCTTC.